The clone carrying this T cell receptor beta chain came up many times. Its antigen is not known. TCRdb analysed the reads with MiXCR anew, one entry per CDR3 protein. The sample holds fewer than 60,000 distinct CDR3 sequences, around a fifth seen once. These data belong to a study of T cell repertoires in cytomegalovirus infection. Study details: Researchers turned to recently identified HLA-C-restricted CMV epitopes as well as well-studied HLA-B-restricted ones. Indications of both CMV infection and matching HLA type were provided by public TCR beta signatures. The study's findings and limits: In two of eight donors, the top clonotype was HLA-C-restricted CMV-specific.

V was pared by 2 bases and J by 0 bases, with 2 bases between. Germline CDR1 reads MNHEY; CDR2 reads SVGEGT. The CDR3 sequence is 14 residues long. The rearrangement joins TRBV6-2 or TRBV6-3 to TRBJ2-6; D is ambiguous. This material consisted of CD8+ T cells from cultured PBMCs, taken from culture after CMV antigen stimulation. The sequence was collected from a human donor in good health (CMV status not recorded). Some clones in this sample may be carry-over from other donors' samples. The CDR3 sequence is CASSYNSGANVLTF. The CDR3 DNA reads TGTGCCAGCAGTTACAACTCTGGGGCCAACGTCCTGACTTTC.